This T cell receptor beta chain was identified in a study of blood T cell repertoires in COVID-19. Study-level background: Donors in the United States, Italy and Spain gave samples during acute or convalescent COVID-19. The analysed material was cDNA or gDNA that came from T cells, B-cell-depleted T cells, or PBMCs.

Among Cohort 3 donors, those recovered had two negative PCRs, clearance, or symptom resolution. Sequenced by immunoSEQ multiplex PCR; TCRdb stores in-frame clones only, minus some. The repertoire holds about 220,000 clones, with 88% as singletons. V lost 6 bases, J lost 6 bases, and 11 bases stayed unmatched. The length of the CDR3 is 14 residues. Germline lookup yields CDR1 MNHEY and CDR2 SVGAGI. The sequenced sample consisted of PBMCs or T cells enriched from blood (not recorded which). The sequence came from a woman in her twenties or thirties who had recovered from COVID-19. The chain joins TRBV6-5 to TRBJ2-7; 7 bases align to TRBD2. The CDR3 bases are TGTGCCAGCAGATTTGGGGACTATTCAGGCGAGCAGTACTTC. Its protein product is CASRFGDYSGEQYF.